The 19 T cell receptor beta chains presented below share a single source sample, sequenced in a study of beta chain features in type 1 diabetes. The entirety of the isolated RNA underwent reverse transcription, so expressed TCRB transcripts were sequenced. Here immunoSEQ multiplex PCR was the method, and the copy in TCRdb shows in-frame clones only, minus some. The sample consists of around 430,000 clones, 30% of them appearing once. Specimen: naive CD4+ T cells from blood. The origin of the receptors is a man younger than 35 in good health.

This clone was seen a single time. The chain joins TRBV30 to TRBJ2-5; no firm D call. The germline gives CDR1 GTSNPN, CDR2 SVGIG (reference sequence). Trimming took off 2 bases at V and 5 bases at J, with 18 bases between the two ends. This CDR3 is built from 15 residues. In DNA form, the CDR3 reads TGTGCCTGGAGTCCGACCCTCTTTTTCTCCGAGACCCAGTACTTC. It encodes CAWSPTLFFSETQYF.

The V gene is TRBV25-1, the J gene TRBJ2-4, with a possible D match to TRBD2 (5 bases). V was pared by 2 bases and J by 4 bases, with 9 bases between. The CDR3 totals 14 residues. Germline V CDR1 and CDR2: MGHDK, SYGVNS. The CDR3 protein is CASSEKGGKNIQYF. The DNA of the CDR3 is TGTGCCAGCAGTGAAAAGGGCGGGAAAAACATTCAGTACTTC.

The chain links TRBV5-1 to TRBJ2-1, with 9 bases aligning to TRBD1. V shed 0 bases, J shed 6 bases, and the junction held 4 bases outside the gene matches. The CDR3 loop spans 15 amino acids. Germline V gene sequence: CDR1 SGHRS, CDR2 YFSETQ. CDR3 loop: CASSLGTGAFNEQFF. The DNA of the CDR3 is TGCGCCAGCAGCTTGGGGACAGGGGCCTTCAATGAGCAGTTCTTC.

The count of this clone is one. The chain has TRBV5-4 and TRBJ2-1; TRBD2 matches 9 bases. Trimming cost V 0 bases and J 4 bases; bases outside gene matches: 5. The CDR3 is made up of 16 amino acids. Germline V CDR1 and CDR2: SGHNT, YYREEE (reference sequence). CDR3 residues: CASSLASGRRYNEQFF. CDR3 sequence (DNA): TGTGCCAGCAGCTTGGCCAGCGGGAGGAGATACAATGAGCAGTTCTTC.

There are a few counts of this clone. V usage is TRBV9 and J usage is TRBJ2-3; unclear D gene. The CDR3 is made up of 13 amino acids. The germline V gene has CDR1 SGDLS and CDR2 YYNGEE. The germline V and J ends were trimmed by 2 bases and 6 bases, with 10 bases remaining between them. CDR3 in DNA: TGTGCCAGCAGCGTCCCACCAAGGGATACGCAGTATTTT. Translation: CASSVPPRDTQYF.

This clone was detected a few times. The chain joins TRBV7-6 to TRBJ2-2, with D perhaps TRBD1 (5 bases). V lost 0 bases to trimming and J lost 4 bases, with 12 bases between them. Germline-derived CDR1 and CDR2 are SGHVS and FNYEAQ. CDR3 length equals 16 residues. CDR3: CASSLARTIPTGELFF. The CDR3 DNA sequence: TGTGCCAGCAGCTTAGCCAGGACAATCCCCACCGGGGAGCTGTTTTTT.

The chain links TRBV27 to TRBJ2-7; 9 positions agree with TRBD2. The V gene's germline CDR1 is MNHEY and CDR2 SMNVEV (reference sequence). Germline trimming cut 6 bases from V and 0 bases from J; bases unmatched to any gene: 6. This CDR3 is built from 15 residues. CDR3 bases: TGTGCCAGCAGAGGACTAGCGTTGAGCTCCTACGAGCAGTACTTC. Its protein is CASRGLALSSYEQYF.

The CDR3 reads CASSRSGGLDEQYF. The CDR3 bases are TGCGCCAGCAGCCGTAGCGGGGGGCTCGACGAGCAGTACTTC. The V call is TRBV5-1, the J call TRBJ2-7; 10 bases agree with TRBD2. Germline CDR1 SGHRS, CDR2 YFSETQ. CDR3 length equals 14 residues. V was clipped by 4 bases and J by 5 bases; unmatched bases: 6.

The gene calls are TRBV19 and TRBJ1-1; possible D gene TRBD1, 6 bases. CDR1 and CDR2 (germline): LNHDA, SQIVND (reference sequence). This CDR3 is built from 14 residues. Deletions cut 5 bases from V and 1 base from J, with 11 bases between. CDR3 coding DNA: TGTGCCAGTAGTTTCAACAGGGAGAACACTGAAGCTTTCTTT. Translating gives CASSFNRENTEAFF.

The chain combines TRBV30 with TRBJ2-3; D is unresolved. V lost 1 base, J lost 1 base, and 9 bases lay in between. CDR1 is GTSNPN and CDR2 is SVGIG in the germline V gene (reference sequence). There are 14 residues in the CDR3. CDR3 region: CAWSENARTDTQYF. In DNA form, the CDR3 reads TGTGCCTGGAGTGAAAACGCGCGCACAGATACGCAGTATTTT.

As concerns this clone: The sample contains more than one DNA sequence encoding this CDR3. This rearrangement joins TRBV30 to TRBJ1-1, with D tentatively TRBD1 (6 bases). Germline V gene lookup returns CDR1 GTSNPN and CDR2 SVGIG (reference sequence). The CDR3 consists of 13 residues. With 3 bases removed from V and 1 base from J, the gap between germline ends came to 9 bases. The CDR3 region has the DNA TGTGCCTGGAGCCCGGACAGGAACACTGAAGCTTTCTTT. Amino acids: CAWSPDRNTEAFF.

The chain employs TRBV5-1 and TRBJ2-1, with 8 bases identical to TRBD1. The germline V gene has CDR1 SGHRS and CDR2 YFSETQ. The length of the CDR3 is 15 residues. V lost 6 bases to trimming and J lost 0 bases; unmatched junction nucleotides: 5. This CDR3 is CASTQGDRSYNEQFF. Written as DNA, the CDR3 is TGCGCCAGCACACAGGGGGACCGCTCCTACAATGAGCAGTTCTTC.

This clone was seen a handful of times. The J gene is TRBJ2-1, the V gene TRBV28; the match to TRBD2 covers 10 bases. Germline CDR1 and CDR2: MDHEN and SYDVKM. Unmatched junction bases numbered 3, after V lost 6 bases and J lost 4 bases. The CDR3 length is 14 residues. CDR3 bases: TGTGCCAGCAGCCTTAGCGGGAGGTACAATGAGCAGTTCTTC. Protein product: CASSLSGRYNEQFF.

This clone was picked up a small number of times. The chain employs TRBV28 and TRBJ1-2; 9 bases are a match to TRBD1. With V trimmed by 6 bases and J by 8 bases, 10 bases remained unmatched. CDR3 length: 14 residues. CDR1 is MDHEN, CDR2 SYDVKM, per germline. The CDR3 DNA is TGTGCCAGCAGAGATGAACAGGGGGCAGGAGGCTACACCTTC. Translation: CASRDEQGAGGYTF.

CDR3 bases: TGTGCCAGCAGCACCCGGACCAATCCCGGGGAGCTGTTTTTT. Its translation is CASSTRTNPGELFF. The chain joins TRBV7-2 to TRBJ2-2; no definite D call. Trimming took off 5 bases at V and 6 bases at J, with 13 bases between the two ends. The CDR3 runs 14 residues. The V gene's germline CDR1 is SGHTA and CDR2 FQGNSA. Using reference TRBV7-2 and TRBJ2-2 for the parts outside the CDR3, the full variable domain is GAGVSQSPSNKVTEKGKDVELRCDPISGHTALYWYRQSLGQGLEFLIYFQGNSAPDKSGLPSDRFSAERTGGSVSTLTIQRTQQEDSAVYLCASSTRTNPGELFFGEGSRLTVL.

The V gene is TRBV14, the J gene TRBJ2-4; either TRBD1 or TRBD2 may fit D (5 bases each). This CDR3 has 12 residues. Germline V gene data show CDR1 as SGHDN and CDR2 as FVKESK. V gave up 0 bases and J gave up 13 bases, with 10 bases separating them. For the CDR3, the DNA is TGTGCCAGCAGCCAAGATTGGGGACCACAGTACTTC. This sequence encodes CASSQDWGPQYF.

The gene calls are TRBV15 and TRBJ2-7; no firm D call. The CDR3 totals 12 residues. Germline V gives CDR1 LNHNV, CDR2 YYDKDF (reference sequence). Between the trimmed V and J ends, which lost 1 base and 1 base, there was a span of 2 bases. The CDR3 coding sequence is TGTGCCACCAGCAGAGGTTCCTACGAGCAGTACTTC. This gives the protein CATSRGSYEQYF.

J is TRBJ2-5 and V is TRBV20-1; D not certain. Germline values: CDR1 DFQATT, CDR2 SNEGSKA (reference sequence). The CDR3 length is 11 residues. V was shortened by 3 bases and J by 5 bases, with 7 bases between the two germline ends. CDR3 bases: TGCAGTGCTAGTGGAACGGAGACCCAGTACTTC. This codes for CSASGTETQYF.

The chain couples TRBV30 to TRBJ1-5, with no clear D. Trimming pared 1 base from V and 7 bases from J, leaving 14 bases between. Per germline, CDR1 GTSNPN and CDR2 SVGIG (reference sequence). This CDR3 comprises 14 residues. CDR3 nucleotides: TGTGCCTGGAGTGCGTTGACCTCCGACCAGCCCCAGCATTTT. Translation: CAWSALTSDQPQHF. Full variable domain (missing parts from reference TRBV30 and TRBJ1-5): SQTIHQWPATLVQPVGSPLSLECTVEGTSNPNLYWYRQAAGRGLQLLFYSVGIGQISSEVPQNLSASRPQDRQFILSSKKLLLSDSGFYLCAWSALTSDQPQHFGDGTRLSIL.